Listed here are 22 T cell receptor beta chains from one sample, sequenced in a study of blood T cell repertoires in COVID-19. Generated by immunoSEQ multiplex PCR, the TCRdb table keeps only in-frame clones and is missing some. The data show hundreds of thousands of clones, 75% to 90% seen once. The sample comprised PBMCs or T cells enriched from blood (not recorded which). The receptors here all came from a man aged 30 to 39 who had recovered from COVID-19.

The V call is TRBV3-1 (or the pseudogene TRBV3-2), the J call TRBJ2-5, with 7 positions matching TRBD2. This CDR3 is built from 12 residues. After removal of 8 bases from V and 4 bases from J, the junction contained 4 bases not matched to a gene. Germline V gives CDR1 LGHDT, CDR2 YNNKEL (reference sequence). The CDR3 sequence: CASGRVIETQYF. In nucleotides, the CDR3 is TGTGCCAGCGGGAGGGTCATAGAGACCCAGTACTTC.

The CDR3 loop is CASSSPQGRETQYF. DNA for the CDR3: TGTGCCAGCAGCTCACCACAGGGGAGGGAGACCCAGTACTTC. This chain links TRBV5-8 with TRBJ2-5; D might be TRBD1 (7 bases). Germline V gene lookup returns CDR1 SGHTS and CDR2 YDEGEE. The CDR3 is made up of 14 amino acids. V dropped 3 bases and J dropped 5 bases, with 14 bases sitting between them.

Only one count was recorded for this clone. The chain couples TRBV3-1 (or the pseudogene TRBV3-2) to TRBJ2-2, with D unresolved. Trimming shortened V by 8 bases and J by 6 bases, and 19 bases separated the two germline ends. CDR1 LGHDT and CDR2 YNNKEL come from the germline V gene (reference sequence). This CDR3 contains 15 residues. The chain's CDR3 is CASQQGRLKSGELFF. The CDR3 DNA reads TGTGCCAGCCAACAAGGCAGGCTCAAGTCCGGGGAGCTGTTTTTT.

On this clone: Other DNA sequences in this sample translate to the same CDR3. This chain links TRBV30 with TRBJ1-1, with a possible D match to TRBD1 (5 bases). The germline CDR1 and CDR2 sequences are GTSNPN and SVGIG (reference sequence). The length of the CDR3 is 13 residues. Trimming shortened V by 2 bases and J by 0 bases, and 7 bases separated the two germline ends. The CDR3 sequence: CAWSKGLNTEAFF. CDR3 coding DNA: TGTGCCTGGAGTAAGGGGCTGAACACTGAAGCTTTCTTT.

The chain combines TRBV5-1 with TRBJ1-1, with D unclear. V was clipped by 0 bases and J by 6 bases, with 9 bases between them. The CDR3 contains 13 residues. Germline V gene data show CDR1 as SGHRS and CDR2 as YFSETQ. The CDR3 loop is CASSLEYGAEAFF. CDR3 nucleotide sequence: TGCGCCAGCAGCTTGGAGTACGGGGCTGAAGCTTTCTTT.

This clone is a singleton in its sample. The chain employs TRBV10-1 and TRBJ1-1, with D tentatively TRBD1 (5 bases). CDR1 is WNHNN and CDR2 is SYGVQD in the germline V gene (reference sequence). V dropped 3 bases and J dropped 1 base, with 9 bases sitting between them. The CDR3 contains 14 residues. CDR3 loop: CASSEGAWNTEAFF. In nucleotides, the CDR3 is TGCGCCAGCAGTGAAGGGGCCTGGAACACTGAAGCTTTCTTT.

This clone was detected only a few times. J is TRBJ2-7 and V is TRBV9, with 7 nucleotides matching TRBD2. Trimming cost V 0 bases and J 2 bases; bases outside gene matches: 5. This CDR3 contains 15 residues. Germline V gene data show CDR1 as SGDLS and CDR2 as YYNGEE. DNA of the CDR3: TGTGCCAGCAGCGTAGGACTAGCTGAAGCCTACGAGCAGTACTTC. It encodes CASSVGLAEAYEQYF.

CDR3 DNA sequence: TGTGCCAGCAGCCCGAGGAGGGCCCCAGGAGAGACCCAGTACTTC. It is translated as CASSPRRAPGETQYF. This chain connects TRBV7-6 to TRBJ2-5; tentatively, D is TRBD2 (6 bases). The CDR3 is made up of 15 amino acids. V lost 5 bases and J 4 bases, leaving 17 bases between the germline ends. Germline V gene sequence: CDR1 SGHVS, CDR2 FNYEAQ.

The chain recombines TRBV5-1 with TRBJ2-4, with D possibly TRBD2 on 6 matching bases. Germline V gene lookup returns CDR1 SGHRS and CDR2 YFSETQ. The CDR3 contains 14 residues. Trimming pared 0 bases from V and 6 bases from J, leaving 10 bases between. CDR3 amino acids: CASSLAGGPNIQYF. In DNA form, the CDR3 reads TGCGCCAGCAGCTTGGCCGGGGGACCAAACATTCAGTACTTC.

V usage is TRBV3-1 (or the pseudogene TRBV3-2) and J usage is TRBJ1-5; 7 nucleotides agree with TRBD1. CDR3 length: 15 residues. V gave up 1 base and J gave up 6 bases; unmatched junction bases: 6. Germline V gene sequence: CDR1 LGHDT, CDR2 YNNKEL (reference sequence). Here the CDR3 reads CASSQAQGVGQPQHF. CDR3 sequence (DNA): TGTGCCAGCAGCCAAGCTCAGGGGGTGGGTCAGCCCCAGCATTTT.

In this sample, this clone turned up a few times. The chain links TRBV28 to TRBJ2-5; D is uncertain. Looked up from germline, CDR1 is MDHEN and CDR2 is SYDVKM. The CDR3 has 14 residues. The ends were cut back, 3 bases at V and 1 base at J, with 9 bases in the middle. CDR3 in amino acids: CASSFSGGQETQYF. The CDR3, as DNA: TGTGCCAGCAGTTTCTCCGGCGGCCAAGAGACCCAGTACTTC.

Notes on this clone: In the same sample, other DNA sequences code for this CDR3. This chain joins TRBV3-1 (or the pseudogene TRBV3-2) and TRBJ1-3; a weak D match, TRBD1 (6 bases). V lost 2 bases and J 4 bases, leaving 9 bases between the germline ends. The CDR3 covers 14 residues. Germline V lookup: CDR1 LGHDT, CDR2 YNNKEL (reference sequence). DNA for the CDR3: TGTGCCAGCAGCCAAACTCAGGGGGGAAACACCATATATTTT. Amino acid sequence: CASSQTQGGNTIYF.

The chain recombines TRBV5-1 with TRBJ1-2; tentatively, D is TRBD1 (6 bases). The V and J ends lost 4 bases and 1 base respectively, with 11 bases between them. The CDR3 consists of 14 residues. Germline V gene lookup returns CDR1 SGHRS and CDR2 YFSETQ. CDR3 sequence (DNA): TGCGCCAGCAGCCCGGGACACCTTAACTATGGCTACACCTTC. Translated: CASSPGHLNYGYTF. Full variable domain (outside the CDR3, taken from reference TRBV5-1 and TRBJ1-2): KAGVTQTPRYLIKTRGQQVTLSCSPISGHRSVSWYQQTPGQGLQFLFEYFSETQRNKGNFPGRFSGRQFSNSRSEMNVSTLELGDSALYLCASSPGHLNYGYTFGSGTRLTVV.

The rearrangement joins TRBV7-9 to TRBJ2-5; D gene unclear. V gave up 5 bases and J gave up 5 bases, with 9 bases separating them. The CDR3 is made up of 12 amino acids. From germline, CDR1 is SEHNR and CDR2 FQNEAQ (reference sequence). The CDR3 nucleotides are TGTGCCAGCAGCCGTAGTTCTGAGACCCAGTACTTC. It is translated as CASSRSSETQYF.

CDR3 nucleotides: TGTGCCAGCAGTTCCGCCGCGGCCATTCAGTACTTC. Protein sequence: CASSSAAAIQYF. The rearrangement uses TRBV12-3 or TRBV12-4 and TRBJ2-4; D remains ambiguous. This CDR3 comprises 12 residues. The germline V and J ends were trimmed by 4 bases and 9 bases, with 10 bases remaining between them.

The chain is built from TRBV27 and TRBJ1-1; weak D call: TRBD1 (5 bases). This CDR3 has 14 amino acids. Germline assignment: CDR1 MNHEY and CDR2 SMNVEV (reference sequence). The ends were cut back, 6 bases at V and 6 bases at J, with 17 bases in the middle. This CDR3 reads CASRPMGGKAEAFF. Written as DNA, the CDR3 is TGTGCCAGCAGACCCATGGGGGGTAAGGCTGAAGCTTTCTTT.

The chain employs TRBV28 and TRBJ2-1, with 12 nucleotides matching TRBD2. Germline lookup yields CDR1 MDHEN and CDR2 SYDVKM. Trimming took 2 bases from V and 12 from J; bases not matched to a gene: 11. CDR3 size: 16 residues. The CDR3 sequence is CASSLRQLAGGDRQFF. CDR3 bases: TGTGCCAGCAGTTTAAGGCAGCTAGCGGGAGGGGATAGGCAGTTCTTC.

The V and J genes are TRBV14 and TRBJ1-6; TRBD1 matches at 7 bases. This CDR3 has 15 residues. The V gene's germline CDR1 is SGHDN and CDR2 FVKESK. Germline trimming cut 4 bases from V and 7 bases from J; bases unmatched to any gene: 7. The CDR3 reads CASSRYRGDNSPLHF. CDR3 sequence (DNA): TGTGCCAGCAGCCGTTACAGGGGTGACAATTCACCCCTCCACTTT.

The V gene is TRBV18, the J gene TRBJ2-5; 11 bases line up with TRBD2. The CDR3 length is 15 residues. V trimming: 2 bases; J trimming: 2 bases; junction bases outside the gene matches: 1. Per the germline V gene, CDR1 is KGHSH and CDR2 is LQKENI. This CDR3 reads CASSPTSGRQETQYF. CDR3 DNA: TGTGCCAGCTCACCAACTAGCGGGAGACAAGAGACCCAGTACTTC.

The chain employs TRBV6-5 and TRBJ1-5; maybe TRBD1 (5 bases). V shed 6 bases and J shed 4 bases, with 13 bases lying between them. Germline CDR1 is MNHEY and CDR2 is SVGAGI. This CDR3 has 14 residues. The CDR3 is CASRLGGVNQPQHF. The CDR3 nucleotides read TGTGCCAGCAGACTCGGAGGGGTTAATCAGCCCCAGCATTTT.

This clone was seen a single time. The genes are TRBV10-1 and TRBJ1-1, with 8 bases fitting TRBD1. Germline trimming cut 6 bases from V and 6 bases from J; bases unmatched to any gene: 6. The germline CDR1 and CDR2 sequences are WNHNN and SYGVQD (reference sequence). CDR3 length: 13 residues. CDR3 sequence: CASSAGGRAEAFF. For the CDR3, the DNA is TGCGCCAGCAGCGCAGGGGGCAGGGCTGAAGCTTTCTTT.

V gene TRBV4-1 combines with J gene TRBJ1-5, with no clear D. The V gene lost 0 bases and the J gene lost 8 bases, with 11 bases spanning the gap. The CDR3 loop spans 14 amino acids. Germline V gene sequence: CDR1 MGHRA, CDR2 YSYEKL. This CDR3 reads CASSQEGGIKPQHF. In DNA form, the CDR3 reads TGCGCCAGCAGCCAAGAAGGAGGGATCAAGCCCCAGCATTTT.